This T cell receptor beta chain was sequenced in a study of T cell responses to AZD1222 COVID-19 vaccine. Notes on the study in general: Repertoire sampling occurred only after the peak T cell response.

Generated by immunoSEQ multiplex PCR, the TCRdb table keeps only in-frame clones and is missing some. The table lists approximately 150,000 clones, roughly 92% of them singletons. CDR3 length: 11 residues. V was shortened by 8 bases and J by 4 bases, with 12 bases between the two germline ends. The germline gives CDR1 GTSNPN, CDR2 SVGIG (reference sequence). About this clone itself: Its antigen is unidentified.

The chain carries TRBV30 and TRBJ2-7, with a tentative D call TRBD2 (6 bases). Source: peripheral blood, taken 28 days after the second AZD1222 dose. The sequence was collected from an adult who received the AZD1222 COVID-19 vaccine. CDR3 nucleotides: TGTGCCAGTGGAGGGGCGTACGAGCAGTACTTC. It yields the protein CASGGAYEQYF.